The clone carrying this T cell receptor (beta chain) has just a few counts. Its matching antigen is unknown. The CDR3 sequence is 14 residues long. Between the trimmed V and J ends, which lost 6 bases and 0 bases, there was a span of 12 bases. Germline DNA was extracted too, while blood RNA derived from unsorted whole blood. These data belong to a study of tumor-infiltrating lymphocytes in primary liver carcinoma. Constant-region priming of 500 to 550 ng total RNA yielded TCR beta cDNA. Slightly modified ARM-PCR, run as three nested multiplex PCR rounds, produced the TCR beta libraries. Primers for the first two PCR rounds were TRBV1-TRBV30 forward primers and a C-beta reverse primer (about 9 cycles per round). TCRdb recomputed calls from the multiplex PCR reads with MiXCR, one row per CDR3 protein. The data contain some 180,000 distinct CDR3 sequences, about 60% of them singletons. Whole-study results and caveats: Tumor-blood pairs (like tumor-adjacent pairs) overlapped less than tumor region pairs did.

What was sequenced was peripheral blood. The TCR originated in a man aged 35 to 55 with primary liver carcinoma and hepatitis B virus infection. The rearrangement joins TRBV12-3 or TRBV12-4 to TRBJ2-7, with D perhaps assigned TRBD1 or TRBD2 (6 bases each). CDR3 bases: TGTGCCAGCAGACCGGGGGCCAGCTCCTACGAGCAGTACTTC. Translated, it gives CASRPGASSYEQYF.